Listed below are T cell receptor beta chains from one sample, sequenced in a study of blood T cell repertoires in COVID-19. Data came from immunoSEQ multiplex PCR; TCRdb stores just in-frame clones and leaves some out. The table lists under 120,000 clones, approximately 90% of them singletons, with roughly 30% in the top ten. Sequencing used peripheral blood. All receptors come from a woman of 80 years or more with acute or convalescent COVID-19. Both conserved end residues are part of each CDR3.

j_call,v_call,cdr3_aa
TRBJ1-2,TRBV19,CASTPGQDYGYTF
TRBJ2-3,TRBV4-1,CASSQPQGRRGDTQYF
TRBJ1-2,TRBV30,CAWKFRNYGYTF
TRBJ2-7,TRBV15,CATSRSPTGWEQYF
TRBJ1-1,TRBV5-5,CASSLGQMNTEAFF
TRBJ2-3,TRBV3-1/TRBV3-2,CASSQVLDTDTQYF
TRBJ1-2,TRBV27,CASSPRTGDGYTF
TRBJ2-7,TRBV15,CATSNVLLPDYEQYF
TRBJ1-5,TRBV10-1,CASSLNKRSRGVGRNQPQHF
TRBJ1-1,TRBV5-1,CASSVGTGLGTEAFF
TRBJ2-3,TRBV5-1,CASSFTGGGTDTQYF
TRBJ1-2,TRBV19,CASSISPGNGYTF
TRBJ2-5,TRBV24-1,CATSEPGTGGWETQYF
TRBJ1-1,TRBV4-3,CASSHPGTEAFF
TRBJ2-7,TRBV29-1,CSVGKGPPSDEQYF
TRBJ2-1,TRBV24-1,CATRDGQLSSYNEQFF
TRBJ1-1,TRBV9,CASSAQTGANTEAFF
TRBJ2-5,TRBV14,CASSHVRETQYF
TRBJ1-1,TRBV10-3,CAISEMSGTEAFF
TRBJ2-4,TRBV7-8,CASSPRTSFRSVQYF
TRBJ2-7,TRBV9,CASSGQGADEQYF
TRBJ2-5,TRBV5-1,CASSSLGGRETQYF
TRBJ1-4,TRBV7-9,CASSLEDRVLKLFF
TRBJ2-5,TRBV20-1,CSAIGEETQYF